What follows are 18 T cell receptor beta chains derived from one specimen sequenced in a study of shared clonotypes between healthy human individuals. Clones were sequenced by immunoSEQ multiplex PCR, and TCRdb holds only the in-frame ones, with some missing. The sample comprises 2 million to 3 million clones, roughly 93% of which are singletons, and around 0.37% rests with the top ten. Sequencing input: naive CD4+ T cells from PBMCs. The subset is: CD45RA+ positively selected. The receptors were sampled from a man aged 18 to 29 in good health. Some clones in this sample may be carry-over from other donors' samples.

Written as DNA, the CDR3 is TGCGCCAGCAGCTTTTTGGGGGGGCCTAGCAATGAGCAGTTCTTC. Translating it yields CASSFLGGPSNEQFF. The rearrangement uses TRBV5-1 and TRBJ2-1, with D maybe TRBD2 (7 bases). Germline CDR1 reads SGHRS; CDR2 reads YFSETQ. The CDR3 has 15 amino acids. Trimming shortened V by 2 bases and J by 6 bases, and 15 bases separated the two germline ends.

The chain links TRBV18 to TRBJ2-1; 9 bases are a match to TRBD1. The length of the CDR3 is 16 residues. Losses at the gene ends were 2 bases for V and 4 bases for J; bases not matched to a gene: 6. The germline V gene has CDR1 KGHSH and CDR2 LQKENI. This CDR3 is CASSPVGQGFYNEQFF. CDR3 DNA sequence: TGTGCCAGCTCACCAGTGGGACAGGGCTTTTACAATGAGCAGTTCTTC.

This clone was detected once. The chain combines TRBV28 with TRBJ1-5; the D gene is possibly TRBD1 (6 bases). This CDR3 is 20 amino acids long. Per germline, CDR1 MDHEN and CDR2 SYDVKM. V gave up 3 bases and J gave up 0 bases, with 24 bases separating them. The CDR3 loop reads CASSFPQGTPRYYSNQPQHF. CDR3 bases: TGTGCCAGCAGTTTCCCGCAGGGGACCCCGAGATACTATAGCAATCAGCCCCAGCATTTT.

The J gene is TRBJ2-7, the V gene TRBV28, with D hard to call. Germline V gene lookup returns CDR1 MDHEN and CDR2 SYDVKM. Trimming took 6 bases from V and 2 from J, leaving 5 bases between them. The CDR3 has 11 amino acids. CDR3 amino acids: CASRQTYEQYF. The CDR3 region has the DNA TGTGCCAGCAGGCAAACCTACGAGCAGTACTTC.

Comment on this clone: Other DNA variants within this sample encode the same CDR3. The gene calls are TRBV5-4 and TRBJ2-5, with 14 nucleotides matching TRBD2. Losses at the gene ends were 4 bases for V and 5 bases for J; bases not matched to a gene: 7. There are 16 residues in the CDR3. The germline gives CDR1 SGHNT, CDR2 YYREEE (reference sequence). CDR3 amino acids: CASSPGTSGRGETQYF. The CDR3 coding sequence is TGTGCCAGCAGCCCCGGGACTAGCGGGAGAGGCGAGACCCAGTACTTC.

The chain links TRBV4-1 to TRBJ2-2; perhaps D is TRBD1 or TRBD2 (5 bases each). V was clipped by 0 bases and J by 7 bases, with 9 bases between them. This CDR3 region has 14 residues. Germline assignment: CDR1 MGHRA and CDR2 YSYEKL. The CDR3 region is CASSQEGTIGELFF. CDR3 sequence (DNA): TGCGCCAGCAGCCAAGAGGGGACCATCGGGGAGCTGTTTTTT.

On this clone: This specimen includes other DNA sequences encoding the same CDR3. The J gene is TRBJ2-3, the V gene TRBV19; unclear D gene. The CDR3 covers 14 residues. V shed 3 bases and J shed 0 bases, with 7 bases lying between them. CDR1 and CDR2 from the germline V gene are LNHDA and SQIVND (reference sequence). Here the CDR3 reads CASSIRQSTDTQYF. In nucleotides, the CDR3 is TGTGCCAGTAGTATCAGGCAAAGCACAGATACGCAGTATTTT.

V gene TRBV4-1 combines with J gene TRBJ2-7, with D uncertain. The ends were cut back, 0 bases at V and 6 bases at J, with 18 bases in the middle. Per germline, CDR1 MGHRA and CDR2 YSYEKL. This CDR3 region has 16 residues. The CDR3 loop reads CASSQDYPADTAEQYF. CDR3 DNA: TGCGCCAGCAGCCAAGACTACCCCGCCGATACGGCCGAGCAGTACTTC.

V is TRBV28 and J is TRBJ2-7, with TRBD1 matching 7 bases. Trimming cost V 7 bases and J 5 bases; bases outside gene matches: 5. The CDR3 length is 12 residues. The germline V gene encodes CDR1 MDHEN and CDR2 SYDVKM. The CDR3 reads CASNDRVDEQYF. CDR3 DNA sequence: TGTGCCAGCAATGACAGGGTGGACGAGCAGTACTTC.

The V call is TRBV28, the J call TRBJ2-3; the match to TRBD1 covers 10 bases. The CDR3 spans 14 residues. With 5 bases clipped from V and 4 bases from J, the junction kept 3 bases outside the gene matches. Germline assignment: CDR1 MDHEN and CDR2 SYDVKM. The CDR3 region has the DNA TGTGCCAGCAGTGGACAGGGGGTCCCAGATACGCAGTATTTT. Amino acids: CASSGQGVPDTQYF.

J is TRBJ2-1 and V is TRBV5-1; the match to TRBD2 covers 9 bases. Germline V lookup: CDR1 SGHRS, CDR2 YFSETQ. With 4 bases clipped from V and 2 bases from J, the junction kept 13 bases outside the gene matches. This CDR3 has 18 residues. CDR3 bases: TGCGCCAGCAGCCTTGGACTAGCGCGGGGACCCACCTACAATGAGCAGTTCTTC. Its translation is CASSLGLARGPTYNEQFF.

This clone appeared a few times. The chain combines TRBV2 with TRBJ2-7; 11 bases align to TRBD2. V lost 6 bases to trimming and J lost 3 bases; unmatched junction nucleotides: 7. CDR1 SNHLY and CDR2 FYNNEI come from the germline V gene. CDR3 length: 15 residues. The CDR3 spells CASSDLAGGGYEQYF. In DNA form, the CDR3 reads TGTGCCAGCAGCGATCTAGCGGGAGGAGGCTACGAGCAGTACTTC.

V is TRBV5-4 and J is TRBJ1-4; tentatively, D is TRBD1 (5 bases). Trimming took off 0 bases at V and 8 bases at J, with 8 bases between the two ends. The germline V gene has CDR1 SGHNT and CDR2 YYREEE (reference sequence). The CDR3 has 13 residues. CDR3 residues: CASSLGQREKLFF. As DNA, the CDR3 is TGTGCCAGCAGCTTGGGACAGAGGGAAAAACTGTTTTTT.

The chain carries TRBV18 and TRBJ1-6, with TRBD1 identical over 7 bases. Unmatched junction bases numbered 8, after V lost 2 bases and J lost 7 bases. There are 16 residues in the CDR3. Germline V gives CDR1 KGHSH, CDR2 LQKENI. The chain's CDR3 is CASSPSLGGTNSPLHF. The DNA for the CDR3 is TGTGCCAGCTCACCATCCTTAGGGGGCACGAATTCACCCCTCCACTTT. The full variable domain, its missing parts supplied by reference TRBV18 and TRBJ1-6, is NAGVMQNPRHLVRRRGQEARLRCSPMKGHSHVYWYRQLPEEGLKFMVYLQKENIIDESGMPKERFSAEFPKEGPSILRIQQVVRGDSAAYFCASSPSLGGTNSPLHFGNGTRLTVT.

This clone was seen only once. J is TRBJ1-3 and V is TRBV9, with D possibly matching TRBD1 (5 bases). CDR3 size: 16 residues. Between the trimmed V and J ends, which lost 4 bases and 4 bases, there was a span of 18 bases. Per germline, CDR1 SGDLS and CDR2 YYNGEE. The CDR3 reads CASSPLTQGRGNTIYF. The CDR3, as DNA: TGTGCCAGCAGCCCCTTGACCCAGGGACGGGGAAACACCATATATTTT.

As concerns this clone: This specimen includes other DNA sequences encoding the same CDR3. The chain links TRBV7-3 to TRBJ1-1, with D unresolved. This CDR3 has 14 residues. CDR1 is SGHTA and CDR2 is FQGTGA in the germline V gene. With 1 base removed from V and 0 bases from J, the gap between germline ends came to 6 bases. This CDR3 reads CASSLNSLNTEAFF. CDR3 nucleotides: TGTGCCAGCAGCTTAAACTCCCTGAACACTGAAGCTTTCTTT.

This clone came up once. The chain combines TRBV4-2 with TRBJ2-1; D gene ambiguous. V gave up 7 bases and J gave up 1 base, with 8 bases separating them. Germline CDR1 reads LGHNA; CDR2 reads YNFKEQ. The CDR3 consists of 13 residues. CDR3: CASTSQSYNEQFF. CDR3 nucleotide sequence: TGTGCCAGCACCTCCCAGTCCTACAATGAGCAGTTCTTC.

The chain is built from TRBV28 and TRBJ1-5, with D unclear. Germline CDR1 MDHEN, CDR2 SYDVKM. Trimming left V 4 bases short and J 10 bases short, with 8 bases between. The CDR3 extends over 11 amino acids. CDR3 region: CASSSRTPQHF. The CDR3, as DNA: TGTGCCAGCAGTTCCCGTACACCCCAGCATTTT.